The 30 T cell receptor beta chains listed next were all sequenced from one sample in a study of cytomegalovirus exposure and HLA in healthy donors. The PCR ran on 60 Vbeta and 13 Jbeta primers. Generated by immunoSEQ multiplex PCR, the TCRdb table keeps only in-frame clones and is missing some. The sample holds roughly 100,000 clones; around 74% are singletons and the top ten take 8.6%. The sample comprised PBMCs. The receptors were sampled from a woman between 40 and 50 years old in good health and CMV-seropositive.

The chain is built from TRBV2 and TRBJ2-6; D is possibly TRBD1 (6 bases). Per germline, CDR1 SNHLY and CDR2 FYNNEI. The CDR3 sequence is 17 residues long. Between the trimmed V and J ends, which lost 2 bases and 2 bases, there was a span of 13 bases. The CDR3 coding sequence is TGTGCCAGCAGTGAACCCGGCAGGGGCACTGGGGCCAACGTCCTGACTTTC. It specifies CASSEPGRGTGANVLTF.

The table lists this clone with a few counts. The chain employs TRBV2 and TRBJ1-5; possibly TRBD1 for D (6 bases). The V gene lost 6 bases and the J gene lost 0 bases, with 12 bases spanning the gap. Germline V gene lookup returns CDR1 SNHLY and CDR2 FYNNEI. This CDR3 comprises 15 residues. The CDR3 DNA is TGTGCCAGCAGGGAACGGACAGATAGCAATCAGCCCCAGCATTTT. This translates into CASRERTDSNQPQHF. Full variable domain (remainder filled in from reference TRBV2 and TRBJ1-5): EPEVTQTPSHQVTQMGQEVILRCVPISNHLYFYWYRQILGQKVEFLVSFYNNEISEKSEIFDDQFSVERPDGSNFTLKIRSTKLEDSAMYFCASRERTDSNQPQHFGDGTRLSIL.

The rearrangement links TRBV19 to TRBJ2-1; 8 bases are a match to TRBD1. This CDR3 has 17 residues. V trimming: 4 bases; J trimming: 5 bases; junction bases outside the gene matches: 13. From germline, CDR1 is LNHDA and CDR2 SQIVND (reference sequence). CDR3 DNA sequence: TGTGCCAGTAGTACACGATTGGGCAGGGGGCCCCACAATGAGCAGTTCTTC. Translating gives CASSTRLGRGPHNEQFF.

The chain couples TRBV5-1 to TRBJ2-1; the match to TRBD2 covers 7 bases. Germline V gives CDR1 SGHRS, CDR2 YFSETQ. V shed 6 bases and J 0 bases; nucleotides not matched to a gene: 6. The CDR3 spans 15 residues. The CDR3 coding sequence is TGCGCCAGCATGCGAGCGGGAAGCTCCTACAATGAGCAGTTCTTC. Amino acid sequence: CASMRAGSSYNEQFF.

The CDR3 DNA reads as TGTGCCAGCACCACTAGCGGGAGTTACTACGAGCAGTACTTC. This gives the protein CASTTSGSYYEQYF. This sequence joins TRBV5-4 and TRBJ2-7; 11 bases match TRBD2. This CDR3 region has 14 residues. Germline CDR1 is SGHNT and CDR2 is YYREEE (reference sequence). After removal of 6 bases from V and 3 bases from J, the junction contained 5 bases not matched to a gene.

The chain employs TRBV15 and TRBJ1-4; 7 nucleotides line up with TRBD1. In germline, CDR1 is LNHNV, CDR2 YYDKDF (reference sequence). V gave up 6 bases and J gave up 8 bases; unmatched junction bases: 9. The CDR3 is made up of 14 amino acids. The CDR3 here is CATRDRDRSEKLFF. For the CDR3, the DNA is TGTGCCACCAGAGACCGGGACAGAAGCGAAAAACTGTTTTTT. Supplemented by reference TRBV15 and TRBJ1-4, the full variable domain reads DAMVIQNPRYQVTQFGKPVTLSCSQTLNHNVMYWYQQKSSQAPKLLFHYYDKDFNNEADTPDNFQSRRPNTSFCFLDIRSPGLGDTAMYLCATRDRDRSEKLFFGSGTQLSVL.

In DNA form, the CDR3 reads TGTGCCAGCAGCTCAGTGACAGGGACCCAGTACTTC. It yields the protein CASSSVTGTQYF. J is TRBJ2-5 and V is TRBV5-6, with a tentative D call TRBD1 (6 bases). Trimming took 3 bases from V and 7 from J, leaving 10 bases between them. In germline, CDR1 is SGHDT, CDR2 YYEEEE. The CDR3 sequence is 12 residues long.

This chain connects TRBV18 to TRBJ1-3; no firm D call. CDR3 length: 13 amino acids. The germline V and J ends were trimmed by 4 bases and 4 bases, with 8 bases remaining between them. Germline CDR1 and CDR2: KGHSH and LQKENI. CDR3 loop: CASSQGDGNTIYF. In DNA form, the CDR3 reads TGTGCCAGCTCACAGGGAGACGGAAACACCATATATTTT.

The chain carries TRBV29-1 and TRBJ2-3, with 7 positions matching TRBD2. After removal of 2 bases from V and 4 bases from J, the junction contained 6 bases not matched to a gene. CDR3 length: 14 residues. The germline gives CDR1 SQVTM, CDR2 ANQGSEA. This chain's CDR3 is CSVEKRGSSDTQYF. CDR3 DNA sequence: TGCAGCGTTGAAAAGCGGGGTAGCTCAGATACGCAGTATTTT.

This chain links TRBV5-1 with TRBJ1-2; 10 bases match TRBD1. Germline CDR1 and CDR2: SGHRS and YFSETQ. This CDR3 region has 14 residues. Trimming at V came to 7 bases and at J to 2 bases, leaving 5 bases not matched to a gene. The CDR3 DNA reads TGCGCCAGCCGGAGGACAGGGGGAAACTATGGCTACACCTTC. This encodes CASRRTGGNYGYTF.

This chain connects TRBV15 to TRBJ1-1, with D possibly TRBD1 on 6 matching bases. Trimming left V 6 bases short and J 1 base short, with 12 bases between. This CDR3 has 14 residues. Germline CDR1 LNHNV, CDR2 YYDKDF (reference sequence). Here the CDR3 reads CATRHREKNTEAFF. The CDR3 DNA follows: TGTGCCACCAGACACAGGGAAAAGAACACTGAAGCTTTCTTT.

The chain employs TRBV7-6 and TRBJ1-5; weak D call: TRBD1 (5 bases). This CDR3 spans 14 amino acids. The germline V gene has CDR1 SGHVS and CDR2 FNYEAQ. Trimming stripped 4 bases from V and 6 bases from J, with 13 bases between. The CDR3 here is CASSSSGQGQPQHF. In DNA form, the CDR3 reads TGTGCCAGCAGCTCTTCAGGGCAGGGTCAGCCCCAGCATTTT.

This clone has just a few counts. In nucleotides, the CDR3 is TGTGCCAGCTCACCGACGACAGACTACGAGCAGTACTTC. It specifies CASSPTTDYEQYF. This chain uses TRBV18 with TRBJ2-7, with D maybe TRBD1 (5 bases). The CDR3 has 13 amino acids. V was clipped by 3 bases and J by 3 bases, with 9 bases between them. Per the germline V gene, CDR1 is KGHSH and CDR2 is LQKENI.

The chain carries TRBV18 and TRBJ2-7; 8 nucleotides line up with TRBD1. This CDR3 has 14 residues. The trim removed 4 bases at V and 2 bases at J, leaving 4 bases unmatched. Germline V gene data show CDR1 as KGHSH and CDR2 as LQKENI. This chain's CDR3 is CASSLRDRPYEQYF. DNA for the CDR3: TGTGCCAGCTCACTACGGGACAGGCCCTACGAGCAGTACTTC.

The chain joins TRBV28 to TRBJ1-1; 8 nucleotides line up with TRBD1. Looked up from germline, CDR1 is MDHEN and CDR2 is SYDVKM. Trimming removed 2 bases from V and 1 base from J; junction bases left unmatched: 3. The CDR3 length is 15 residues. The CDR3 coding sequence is TGTGCCAGCAGTTTAGCCGGGACAGGGAACACTGAAGCTTTCTTT. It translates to CASSLAGTGNTEAFF.

This CDR3 reads CASSPTRGTYNEQFF. The CDR3, as DNA: TGTGCCAGCTCACCGACCAGGGGTACCTACAATGAGCAGTTCTTC. This rearrangement joins TRBV18 to TRBJ2-1, with a tentative D call TRBD1 (6 bases). This CDR3 is built from 15 residues. Between the trimmed V and J ends, which lost 3 bases and 2 bases, there was a span of 11 bases. Germline V gene lookup returns CDR1 KGHSH and CDR2 LQKENI.

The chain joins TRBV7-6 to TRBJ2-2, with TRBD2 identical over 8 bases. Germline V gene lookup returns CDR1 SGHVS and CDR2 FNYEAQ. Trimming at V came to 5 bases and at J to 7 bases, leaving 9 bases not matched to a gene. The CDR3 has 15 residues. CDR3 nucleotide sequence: TGTGCCAGCAGCACAGTCGGGGGGGCCGTCGGGGAGCTGTTTTTT. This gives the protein CASSTVGGAVGELFF.

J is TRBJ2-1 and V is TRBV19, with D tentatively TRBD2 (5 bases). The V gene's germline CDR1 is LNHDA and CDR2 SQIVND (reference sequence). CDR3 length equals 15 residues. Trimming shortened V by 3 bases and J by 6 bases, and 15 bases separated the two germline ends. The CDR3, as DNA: TGTGCCAGTAGTATGCTGGACTCGCTGATCAATGAGCAGTTCTTC. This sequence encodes CASSMLDSLINEQFF. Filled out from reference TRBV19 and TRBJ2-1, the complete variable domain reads DGGITQSPKYLFRKEGQNVTLSCEQNLNHDAMYWYRQDPGQGLRLIYYSQIVNDFQKGDIAEGYSVSREKKESFPLTVTSAQKNPTAFYLCASSMLDSLINEQFFGPGTRLTVL.

The CDR3 loop reads CASRLQGAHGYTF. Written as DNA, the CDR3 is TGCGCCAGCCGGCTACAGGGGGCACACGGCTACACCTTC. The rearrangement links TRBV4-3 to TRBJ1-2; 9 bases fit TRBD1. Per the germline V gene, CDR1 is LGHNA and CDR2 is YSLEER. There are 13 residues in the CDR3. Trimming took 8 bases from V and 8 from J; bases not matched to a gene: 9.

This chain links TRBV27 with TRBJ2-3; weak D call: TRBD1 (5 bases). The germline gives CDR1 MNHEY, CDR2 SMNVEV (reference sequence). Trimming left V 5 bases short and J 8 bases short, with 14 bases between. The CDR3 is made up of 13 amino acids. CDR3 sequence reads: CASSILQGVTQYF. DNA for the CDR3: TGTGCCAGCAGTATCCTACAAGGGGTTACGCAGTATTTT.

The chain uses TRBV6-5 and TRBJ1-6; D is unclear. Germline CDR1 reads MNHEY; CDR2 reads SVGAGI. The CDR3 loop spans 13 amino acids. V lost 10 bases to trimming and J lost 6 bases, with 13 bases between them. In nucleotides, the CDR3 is TGTGCCACCCGGTGGTGGAGTAATTCACCCCTCCACTTT. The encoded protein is CATRWWSNSPLHF.

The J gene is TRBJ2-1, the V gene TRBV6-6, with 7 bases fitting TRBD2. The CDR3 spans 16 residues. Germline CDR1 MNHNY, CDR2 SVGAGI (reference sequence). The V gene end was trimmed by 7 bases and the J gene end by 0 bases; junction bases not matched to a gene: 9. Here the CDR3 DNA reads TGTGCCAGCACCGGGAGCGGGGCAAGCTCCTACAATGAGCAGTTCTTC. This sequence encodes CASTGSGASSYNEQFF.

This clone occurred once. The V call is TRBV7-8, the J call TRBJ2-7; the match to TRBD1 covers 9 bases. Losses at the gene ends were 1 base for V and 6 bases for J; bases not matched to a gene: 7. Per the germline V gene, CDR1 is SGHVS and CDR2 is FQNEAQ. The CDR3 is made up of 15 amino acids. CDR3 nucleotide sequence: TGTGCCAGCAGCTTAGTATGGGACAGGGTGGCCGAGCAGTACTTC. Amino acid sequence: CASSLVWDRVAEQYF. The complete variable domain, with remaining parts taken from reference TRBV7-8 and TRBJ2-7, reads GAGVSQSPRYKVAKRGQDVALRCDPISGHVSLFWYQQALGQGPEFLTYFQNEAQLDKSGLPSDRFFAERPEGSVSTLKIQRTQQEDSAVYLCASSLVWDRVAEQYFGPGTRLTVT.

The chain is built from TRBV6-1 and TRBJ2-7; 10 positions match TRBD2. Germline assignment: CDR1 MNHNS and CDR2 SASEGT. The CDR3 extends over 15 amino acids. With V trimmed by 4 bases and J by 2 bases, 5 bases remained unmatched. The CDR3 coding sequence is TGTGCCAGCAGTGTACTAGCGGGGCCCACCTACGAGCAGTACTTC. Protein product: CASSVLAGPTYEQYF.

The CDR3 DNA follows: TGTGCCAGCAGCCCTCGGCCTCAGGGAGGGGACACTGAAGCTTTCTTT. Its protein product is CASSPRPQGGDTEAFF. The chain has TRBV28 and TRBJ1-1; the D gene is possibly TRBD1 (5 bases). The germline V gene encodes CDR1 MDHEN and CDR2 SYDVKM. V gave up 6 bases and J gave up 3 bases, with 20 bases separating them. The CDR3 has 16 amino acids.

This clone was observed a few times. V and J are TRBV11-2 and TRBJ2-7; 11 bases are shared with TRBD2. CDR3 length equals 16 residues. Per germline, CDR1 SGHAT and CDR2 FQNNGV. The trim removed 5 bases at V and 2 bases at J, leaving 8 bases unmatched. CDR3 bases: TGTGCCAGCAGCGCTAATAGCGGGAGGGCGGCCTACGAGCAGTACTTC. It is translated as CASSANSGRAAYEQYF.

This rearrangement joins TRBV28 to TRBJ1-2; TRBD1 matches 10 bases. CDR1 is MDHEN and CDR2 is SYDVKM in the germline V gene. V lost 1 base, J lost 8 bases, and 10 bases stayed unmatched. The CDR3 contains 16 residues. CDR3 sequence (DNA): TGTGCCAGCAGTTTATACCCCCGACAGGGGGCGCAGGGCTACACCTTC. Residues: CASSLYPRQGAQGYTF.

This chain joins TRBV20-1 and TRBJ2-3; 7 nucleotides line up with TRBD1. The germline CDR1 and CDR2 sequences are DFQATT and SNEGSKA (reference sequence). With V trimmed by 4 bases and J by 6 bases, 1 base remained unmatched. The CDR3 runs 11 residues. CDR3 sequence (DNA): TGCAGTGCTACGGGACAGGATACGCAGTATTTT. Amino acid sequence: CSATGQDTQYF.

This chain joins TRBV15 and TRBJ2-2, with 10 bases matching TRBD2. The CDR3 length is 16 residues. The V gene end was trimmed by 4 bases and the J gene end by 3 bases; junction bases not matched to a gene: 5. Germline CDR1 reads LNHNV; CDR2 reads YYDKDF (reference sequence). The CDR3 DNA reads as TGTGCCACCAGCAAAAAGCTAGCGGGAGACACCGGGGAGCTGTTTTTT. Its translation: CATSKKLAGDTGELFF.

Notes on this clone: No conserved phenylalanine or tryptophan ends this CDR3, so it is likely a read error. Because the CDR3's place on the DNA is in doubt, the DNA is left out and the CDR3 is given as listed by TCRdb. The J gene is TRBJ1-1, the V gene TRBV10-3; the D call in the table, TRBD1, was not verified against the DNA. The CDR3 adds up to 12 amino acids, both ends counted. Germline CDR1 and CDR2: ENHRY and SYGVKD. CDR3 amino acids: CAISASGHPRSL.